These T cell receptor beta chains were read from a single sample in a study of blood T cell repertoires in COVID-19. TCRdb's copy holds only in-frame clones and misses some; the assay was immunoSEQ multiplex PCR. This table holds about 68,000 clones, over 75% found once. Sequenced input: peripheral blood. The receptors stem from a man aged 40-49 years with COVID-19, enrolled during active disease. The CDR3 runs from the conserved cysteine through the conserved F or W. A D gene is named only where the DNA matches it firmly. Some rows have no size entry. The others give once, few or many, or a class for an expanded clone.

clone_size: .
j_call: TRBJ1-2
d_call: .
v_call: TRBV6-5
cdr3_nt: TGTGCCAGCAGTCACGCCGGGACACCTAACTATGGCTACACCTTC
cdr3_aa: CASSHAGTPNYGYTF

clone_size: .
j_call: TRBJ2-3
d_call: TRBD2
v_call: TRBV3-1/TRBV3-2
cdr3_nt: TGTGCCAGCAGCCTAGCGGGCGGCACAGATACGCAGTATTTT
cdr3_aa: CASSLAGGTDTQYF

clone_size: .
j_call: TRBJ2-3
d_call: .
v_call: TRBV18
cdr3_nt: TGTGCCAGCTCACCACGGTTTTTGACAGGAAGCACAGATACGCAGTATTTT
cdr3_aa: CASSPRFLTGSTDTQYF

clone_size: .
j_call: TRBJ2-5
d_call: TRBD1
v_call: TRBV3-1/TRBV3-2
cdr3_nt: TGTGCCAGCAGCGCAACAGGGGGAGAGACCCAGTACTTC
cdr3_aa: CASSATGGETQYF

clone_size: .
j_call: TRBJ1-2
d_call: TRBD1
v_call: TRBV27
cdr3_nt: TGTGCCAGCCGGGGGATAAACCGGGACAGGGGGCCATCCTATGGCTACACCTTC
cdr3_aa: CASRGINRDRGPSYGYTF

clone_size: .
j_call: TRBJ2-5
d_call: .
v_call: TRBV7-9
cdr3_nt: TGTGCCAGCAGCTTAGCCTACTATTCTAGCTGGACCCAGTACTTC
cdr3_aa: CASSLAYYSSWTQYF

clone_size: .
j_call: TRBJ1-1
d_call: TRBD1
v_call: TRBV7-6
cdr3_nt: TGTGCCAGCAGCCCCGGACAGGGCGGGACTGAAGCTTTCTTT
cdr3_aa: CASSPGQGGTEAFF

clone_size: .
j_call: TRBJ2-1
d_call: .
v_call: TRBV5-1
cdr3_nt: TGCGCCAGCAGCTTGGGAGCTTTCAATGAGCAGTTCTTC
cdr3_aa: CASSLGAFNEQFF

clone_size: .
j_call: TRBJ2-1
d_call: TRBD2
v_call: TRBV4-1
cdr3_nt: TGCGCCAGCAGGACTTTAGCGGGGGGGAGCTCCTACAATGAGCAGTTCTTC
cdr3_aa: CASRTLAGGSSYNEQFF

clone_size: few
j_call: TRBJ1-6
d_call: .
v_call: TRBV12-3/TRBV12-4
cdr3_nt: TGTGCCAGCAGTATACAGGCCGCTTCACCCCTCCACTTT
cdr3_aa: CASSIQAASPLHF

clone_size: .
j_call: TRBJ2-3
d_call: .
v_call: TRBV6-5
cdr3_nt: TGTGCCAGCAGCAACTCTAGGAATACGCAGTATTTT
cdr3_aa: CASSNSRNTQYF

clone_size: once
j_call: TRBJ1-6
d_call: .
v_call: TRBV2
cdr3_nt: TGTGCCAGCAGTGGGGCAGCAGGGGAGAGTTCACCCCTCCACTTT
cdr3_aa: CASSGAAGESSPLHF

clone_size: once
j_call: TRBJ2-1
d_call: .
v_call: TRBV29-1
cdr3_nt: TGCAGCGTTGGTGGAGGGGGCCCAGACAATGAGCAGTTCTTC
cdr3_aa: CSVGGGGPDNEQFF

clone_size: .
j_call: TRBJ2-1
d_call: .
v_call: TRBV3-1/TRBV3-2
cdr3_nt: TGTGCCAGCAGCCAAGATGAGGGCCCCTACAATGAGCAGTTCTTC
cdr3_aa: CASSQDEGPYNEQFF

clone_size: .
j_call: TRBJ1-2
d_call: .
v_call: TRBV6-2/TRBV6-3
cdr3_nt: TGTGCCAGCAGTCCGGGACATAATTCTAACTATGGCTACACCTTC
cdr3_aa: CASSPGHNSNYGYTF

clone_size: .
j_call: TRBJ2-2
d_call: .
v_call: TRBV5-1
cdr3_nt: TGCGCCAGCAGCTTAGGGGGACAGAACACCGGGGAGCTGTTTTTT
cdr3_aa: CASSLGGQNTGELFF

clone_size: .
j_call: TRBJ1-6
d_call: .
v_call: TRBV5-1
cdr3_nt: TGCGCCAGCAGCCAGGACCAGGGGTTGACACCCCTCCACTTT
cdr3_aa: CASSQDQGLTPLHF

clone_size: .
j_call: TRBJ1-2
d_call: TRBD1
v_call: TRBV27
cdr3_nt: TGTGCCAGCAGTCCCAGCCTAGAGACAGGGTACTATGGCTACACCTTC
cdr3_aa: CASSPSLETGYYGYTF

clone_size: .
j_call: TRBJ1-6
d_call: .
v_call: TRBV19
cdr3_nt: TGTGCCAGTAAGACGGGGCAGGGGAAATCACCCCTCCACTTT
cdr3_aa: CASKTGQGKSPLHF

clone_size: .
j_call: TRBJ2-4
d_call: .
v_call: TRBV3-1/TRBV3-2
cdr3_nt: TGTGCCAGCACCCAACGGGGGGCCAAAAACATTCAGTACTTC
cdr3_aa: CASTQRGAKNIQYF

clone_size: .
j_call: TRBJ1-2
d_call: TRBD1
v_call: TRBV7-9
cdr3_nt: TGTGCCAGCAGCCACGCCGGGACAGGGTCTAGCTATGGCTACACCTTC
cdr3_aa: CASSHAGTGSSYGYTF

clone_size: few
j_call: TRBJ1-5
d_call: .
v_call: TRBV6-1
cdr3_nt: TGTGCCAGCAGTGACAGGTTCGCCAATAGCAATCAGCCCCAGCATTTT
cdr3_aa: CASSDRFANSNQPQHF

clone_size: .
j_call: TRBJ2-7
d_call: TRBD1
v_call: TRBV7-2
cdr3_nt: TGTGCCAGCAGCTTAGAAGCTGGACAGGGCTCCTACGAGCAGTACTTC
cdr3_aa: CASSLEAGQGSYEQYF

clone_size: .
j_call: TRBJ1-3
d_call: TRBD1
v_call: TRBV5-5
cdr3_nt: TGTGCCAGCAGCTTGTCACCCACAGGGGGAGGAAACACCATATATTTT
cdr3_aa: CASSLSPTGGGNTIYF

clone_size: .
j_call: TRBJ2-3
d_call: TRBD2
v_call: TRBV18
cdr3_nt: TGTGCCAGCTCACCACCGGGACTAGGGGAAACAGATACGCAGTATTTT
cdr3_aa: CASSPPGLGETDTQYF

clone_size: .
j_call: TRBJ2-7
d_call: TRBD2
v_call: TRBV9
cdr3_nt: TGTGCCAGCAGCCCGACTAGCGGGGTCGAGCAGTACTTC
cdr3_aa: CASSPTSGVEQYF

clone_size: once
j_call: TRBJ1-2
d_call: TRBD1
v_call: TRBV7-9
cdr3_nt: TGTGCCAGCAGCAAAGAAGGGACAGACTATGGCTACACCTTC
cdr3_aa: CASSKEGTDYGYTF

clone_size: .
j_call: TRBJ2-5
d_call: TRBD2
v_call: TRBV18
cdr3_nt: TGTGCCAGCTCCACTAGCGAGCAAGAGACCCAGTACTTC
cdr3_aa: CASSTSEQETQYF

clone_size: few
j_call: TRBJ1-5
d_call: .
v_call: TRBV30
cdr3_nt: TGTGCCTGGAGTGGTGGGGAGGACCAGCCCCAGCATTTT
cdr3_aa: CAWSGGEDQPQHF

clone_size: .
j_call: TRBJ1-2
d_call: .
v_call: TRBV5-1
cdr3_nt: TGCGCCAGCAGCTTCCAGGGGAACTATGGCTACACCTTC
cdr3_aa: CASSFQGNYGYTF

clone_size: .
j_call: TRBJ1-5
d_call: .
v_call: TRBV5-1
cdr3_nt: TGCGCCAGCAGCTTCTGGGGACTAGGGGGGGAGCCCCAGCATTTT
cdr3_aa: CASSFWGLGGEPQHF

clone_size: .
j_call: TRBJ1-5
d_call: .
v_call: TRBV6-5
cdr3_nt: TGTGCCAGCAGTACCGATCCCTCCGGGAATCAGCCCCAGCATTTT
cdr3_aa: CASSTDPSGNQPQHF

clone_size: .
j_call: TRBJ1-3
d_call: .
v_call: TRBV10-2
cdr3_nt: TGCGCCAGCAGTGACCTGATGAAGGACTCCATATATTTT
cdr3_aa: CASSDLMKDSIYF

clone_size: few
j_call: TRBJ1-4
d_call: .
v_call: TRBV11-1
cdr3_nt: TGTGCCAGAACACCAACTAATGAAAAACTGTTTTTT
cdr3_aa: CARTPTNEKLFF

clone_size: .
j_call: TRBJ1-1
d_call: .
v_call: TRBV5-1
cdr3_nt: TGCGCCAGCAGCTTGGTATTACGGGAGGGTGAAGCTTTCTTT
cdr3_aa: CASSLVLREGEAFF

clone_size: .
j_call: TRBJ2-7
d_call: TRBD1
v_call: TRBV10-3
cdr3_nt: TGTGCCATCAGTCCGGGACAGACGGACGAGCAGTACTTC
cdr3_aa: CAISPGQTDEQYF

clone_size: .
j_call: TRBJ2-1
d_call: TRBD2
v_call: TRBV3-1/TRBV3-2
cdr3_nt: TGTGCCAGCAGCCACGTAAACGGGGGGGGCAATGAGCAGTTCTTC
cdr3_aa: CASSHVNGGGNEQFF

clone_size: .
j_call: TRBJ1-4
d_call: .
v_call: TRBV2
cdr3_nt: TGTGCCAGCAGTTTAGCGGCAGGGGAAAAACTGTTTTTT
cdr3_aa: CASSLAAGEKLFF

clone_size: .
j_call: TRBJ1-5
d_call: .
v_call: TRBV10-3
cdr3_nt: TGTGCCATCAGTGAGTCCGGCGGGAGAAATCAGCCCCAGCATTTT
cdr3_aa: CAISESGGRNQPQHF

clone_size: .
j_call: TRBJ2-7
d_call: TRBD1
v_call: TRBV9
cdr3_nt: TGTGCCAGCAGCCCCCGACAGGGTTCGTCCTACGAGCAGTACTTC
cdr3_aa: CASSPRQGSSYEQYF

clone_size: .
j_call: TRBJ2-2
d_call: TRBD1
v_call: TRBV29-1
cdr3_nt: TGCAGCGTGGGATTCGGGACAGGTGGGACGGAGCTGTTTTTT
cdr3_aa: CSVGFGTGGTELFF

clone_size: .
j_call: TRBJ2-7
d_call: TRBD1
v_call: TRBV6-1
cdr3_nt: TGTGCCAGCAGTGAAGTAGGCAGGGGGCCTTGGAGCGAGCAGTACTTC
cdr3_aa: CASSEVGRGPWSEQYF

clone_size: .
j_call: TRBJ2-7
d_call: TRBD1
v_call: TRBV5-1
cdr3_nt: TGCGCCAGCAGCTCCTTAACAGGGGACGAGCAGTACTTC
cdr3_aa: CASSSLTGDEQYF

clone_size: .
j_call: TRBJ2-1
d_call: .
v_call: TRBV7-3
cdr3_nt: TGTGCCAGCAGCTTATATTATTCCCGAGGTGGAGAGCAGTTCTTC
cdr3_aa: CASSLYYSRGGEQFF

clone_size: .
j_call: TRBJ1-3
d_call: TRBD1
v_call: TRBV7-3
cdr3_nt: TGTGCCAGCAGGCCCTCCCCACACAAAGGGGGCGGAAACACCATATATTTT
cdr3_aa: CASRPSPHKGGGNTIYF

clone_size: .
j_call: TRBJ2-5
d_call: TRBD2
v_call: TRBV2
cdr3_nt: TGTGCCAGCAGTGAAGGACTAGCGGGGGAGAAAGAGACCCAGTACTTC
cdr3_aa: CASSEGLAGEKETQYF

clone_size: .
j_call: TRBJ2-1
d_call: .
v_call: TRBV12-5
cdr3_nt: TGTGCTAGTGGCCGTCCTGCGGAGCAGTTCTTC
cdr3_aa: CASGRPAEQFF